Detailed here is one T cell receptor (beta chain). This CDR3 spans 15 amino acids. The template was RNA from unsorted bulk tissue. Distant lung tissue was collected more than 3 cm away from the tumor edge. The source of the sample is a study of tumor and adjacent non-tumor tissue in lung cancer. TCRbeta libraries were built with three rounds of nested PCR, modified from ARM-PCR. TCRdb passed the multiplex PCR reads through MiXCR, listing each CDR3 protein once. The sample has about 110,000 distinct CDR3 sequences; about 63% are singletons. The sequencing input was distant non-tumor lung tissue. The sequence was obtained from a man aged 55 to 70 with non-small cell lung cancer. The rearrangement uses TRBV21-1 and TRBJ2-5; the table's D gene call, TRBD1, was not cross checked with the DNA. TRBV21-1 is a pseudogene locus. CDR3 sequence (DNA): TGTGTCAGCGGCGGCCGGGACAGGCCGAGAGAGACCCAGTACTTC. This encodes CVSGGRDRPRETQYF.